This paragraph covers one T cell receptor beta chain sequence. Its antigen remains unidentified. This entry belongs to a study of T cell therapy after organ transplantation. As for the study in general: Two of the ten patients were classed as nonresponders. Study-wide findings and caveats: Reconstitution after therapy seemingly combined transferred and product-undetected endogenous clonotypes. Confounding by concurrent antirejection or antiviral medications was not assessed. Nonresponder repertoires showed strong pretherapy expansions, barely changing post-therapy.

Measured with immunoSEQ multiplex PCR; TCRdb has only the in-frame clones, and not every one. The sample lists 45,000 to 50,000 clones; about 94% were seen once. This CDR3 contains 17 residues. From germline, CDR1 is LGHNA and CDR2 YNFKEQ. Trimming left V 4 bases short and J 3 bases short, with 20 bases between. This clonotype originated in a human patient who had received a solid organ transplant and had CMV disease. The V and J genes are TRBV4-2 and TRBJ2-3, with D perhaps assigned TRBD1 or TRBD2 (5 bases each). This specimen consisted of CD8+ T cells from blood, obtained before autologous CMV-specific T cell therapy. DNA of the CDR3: TGTGCCAGCAGCCCGGACTCGGGTTTTGGGGGAACAGATACGCAGTATTTT. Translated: CASSPDSGFGGTDTQYF.